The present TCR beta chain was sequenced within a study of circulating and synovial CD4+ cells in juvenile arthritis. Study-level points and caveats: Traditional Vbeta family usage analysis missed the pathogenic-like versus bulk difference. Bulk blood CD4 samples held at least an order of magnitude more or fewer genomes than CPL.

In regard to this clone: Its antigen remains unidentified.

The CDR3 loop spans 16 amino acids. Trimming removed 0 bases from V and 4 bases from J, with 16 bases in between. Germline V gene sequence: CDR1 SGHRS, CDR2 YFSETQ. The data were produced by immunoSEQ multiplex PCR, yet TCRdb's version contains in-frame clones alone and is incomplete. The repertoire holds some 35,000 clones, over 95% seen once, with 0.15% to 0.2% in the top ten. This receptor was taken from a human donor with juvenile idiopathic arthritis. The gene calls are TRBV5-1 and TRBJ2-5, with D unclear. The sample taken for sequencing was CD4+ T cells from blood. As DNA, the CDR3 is TGCGCCAGCAGCTTGGCCCCTAGTATTCAGTCAGAGACCCAGTACTTC. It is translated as CASSLAPSIQSETQYF.